This T cell receptor beta chain was observed in a study of shared clonotypes between healthy human individuals. General study points: Across subsets, estimated richness was generally greater for naive than for memory populations. Despite large depth, sorted-subset datasets appeared incompletely sequenced. Relative to clonotypes present in all four donors, those not shared had lower generation probabilities.

Assay: immunoSEQ multiplex PCR; the TCRdb copy retains only in-frame clones and omits some. Of about 1 million clones listed, approximately 70% are singletons. The V end lost 4 bases, the J end lost 10 bases, and 19 bases lay between the germline ends. Germline loops: CDR1 GTSNPN, CDR2 SVGIG (reference sequence). This CDR3 region has 13 residues. The study separated CD4+ cells into CD45RA+ naive and CD45RA-negative memory subsets. As for this clone: No antigen is known for it.

Input material: memory CD4+ T cells sorted from blood. Subset of the sample: CD45RA-negative fraction. The sequence was collected from a man aged 18 to 29 in good health. This sequence joins TRBV30 and TRBJ1-2; the D gene is possibly TRBD1 (5 bases). The CDR3 sequence: CAWTPGPTQNYTF. The DNA of the CDR3 is TGTGCCTGGACCCCGGGACCTACCCAGAACTACACCTTC.